Below are 8 T cell receptor beta chains sequenced from a single sample in a study of cytomegalovirus exposure and HLA in healthy donors. Use of 60 Vbeta and 13 Jbeta primers characterized the PCR. Sequencing used immunoSEQ multiplex PCR; TCRdb keeps in-frame clones, though not all of them. The data hold about 130,000 clones, with over 70% observed a single time. The sample comprised PBMCs. All receptors come from a woman aged 55 to 70 in good health and CMV-seropositive.

The CDR3 DNA sequence: TGTGCCAGCAGCCCTTGGCAGGGAGGGAATCAGCCCCAGCATTTT. Protein: CASSPWQGGNQPQHF. V gene TRBV7-8 combines with J gene TRBJ1-5; perhaps TRBD1 as D (5 bases). Trimming removed 5 bases at V and 4 bases at J, with 15 bases between. The CDR3 runs to 15 residues. CDR1 is SGHVS and CDR2 is FQNEAQ in the germline V gene.

The rearrangement links TRBV28 to TRBJ1-5; 8 bases align to TRBD1. The CDR3 runs to 15 residues. The V gene end was trimmed by 6 bases and the J gene end by 6 bases; junction bases not matched to a gene: 10. Germline V lookup: CDR1 MDHEN, CDR2 SYDVKM. Here the CDR3 reads CASSLIQGGGQPQHF. The CDR3 region has the DNA TGTGCCAGCAGCTTGATACAGGGGGGGGGTCAGCCCCAGCATTTT.

The rearrangement joins TRBV2 to TRBJ1-1; D perhaps matches TRBD1 (5 bases). CDR1 and CDR2 from the germline V gene are SNHLY and FYNNEI. Trimming took 4 bases from V and 1 from J, leaving 10 bases between them. The CDR3 loop spans 14 amino acids. This chain's CDR3 is CASSVGQGNTEAFF. As DNA, the CDR3 is TGTGCCAGCAGTGTTGGCCAGGGGAACACTGAAGCTTTCTTT.

The chain uses TRBV29-1 and TRBJ2-7, with 7 positions matching TRBD1. The CDR3 consists of 13 residues. The germline CDR1 and CDR2 sequences are SQVTM and ANQGSEA. With 6 bases clipped from V and 1 base from J, the junction kept 6 bases outside the gene matches. As DNA, the CDR3 is TGCAGCGTAACCGGGACAGCATCCTACGAGCAGTACTTC. This codes for CSVTGTASYEQYF.

V gene TRBV5-1 combines with J gene TRBJ1-5; no clear D gene. Germline V CDR1 and CDR2: SGHRS, YFSETQ. V was pared by 0 bases and J by 0 bases, with 7 bases between. The CDR3 runs to 15 residues. For the CDR3, the DNA is TGCGCCAGCAGCTTGGACGGTTATAGCAATCAGCCCCAGCATTTT. Translation gives CASSLDGYSNQPQHF.

The V gene is TRBV18, the J gene TRBJ2-7; a possible D gene is TRBD2 (5 bases). This CDR3 region has 13 residues. V shed 3 bases and J shed 5 bases, with 11 bases lying between them. Germline CDR1 reads KGHSH; CDR2 reads LQKENI. DNA for the CDR3: TGTGCCAGCTCACCGGCGGGCGGCAACGAGCAGTACTTC. This gives the protein CASSPAGGNEQYF.

This chain links TRBV6-6 with TRBJ2-5, with D unclear. This CDR3 has 14 residues. Germline V CDR1 and CDR2: MNHNY, SVGAGI (reference sequence). Trimming left V 0 bases short and J 2 bases short, with 7 bases between. CDR3 nucleotides: TGTGCCAGCAGTTACTCAGGAGCACAAGAGACCCAGTACTTC. Amino acids: CASSYSGAQETQYF.

This clone showed up just a few times. This chain uses TRBV12-5 with TRBJ2-7; 8 bases align to TRBD1. J lost 9 bases, V lost 5 bases, and 12 bases had no gene match. Looked up from germline, CDR1 is LGHNT and CDR2 is FRNRAP. The CDR3 covers 14 residues. CDR3 coding DNA: TGTGCTAGTGGTCTCCGGGACAGGTGGGGCGGGCAGTACTTC. It codes for CASGLRDRWGGQYF.